The 8 T cell receptor beta chains given below trace back to one sample, sequenced in a study of blood T cell repertoires in COVID-19. Repertoires were generated with immunoSEQ multiplex PCR, while TCRdb's copy carries only in-frame clones and drops some. The data contain some 120,000 clones, approximately 84% of them seen just once; the ten biggest clones take up approximately 1.5%. Sequencing was carried out using peripheral blood. These receptors were taken from a man in his forties or fifties with acute or convalescent COVID-19.

The chain has TRBV6-2 or TRBV6-3 and TRBJ1-2; possible D gene TRBD1, 5 bases. The germline V gene encodes CDR1 MNHEY and CDR2 SVGEGT. There are 16 residues in the CDR3. V shed 4 bases and J shed 8 bases, with 23 bases lying between them. The CDR3 sequence is CASSSPRQFLTMGYTF. The CDR3 coding sequence is TGTGCCAGCAGTTCACCGAGACAGTTTTTAACTATGGGCTACACCTTC.

The V call is TRBV5-1, the J call TRBJ2-2; 8 bases fit TRBD1. CDR3 length: 16 amino acids. CDR1 and CDR2 (germline): SGHRS, YFSETQ. V shed 0 bases and J 7 bases; nucleotides not matched to a gene: 8. CDR3 nucleotides: TGCGCCAGCAGCTTGGTTGCAGGGGGCCCCGGCGGGGAGCTGTTTTTT. It is translated as CASSLVAGGPGGELFF.

The count of this clone is one. The chain couples TRBV18 to TRBJ2-1; 13 bases map to TRBD2. The germline CDR1 and CDR2 sequences are KGHSH and LQKENI. The CDR3 has 16 amino acids. V gave up 4 bases and J gave up 9 bases; unmatched junction bases: 9. CDR3 DNA: TGTGCCAGCTCACGGGGACTAGCGGGGATTTTGGGTGAGCAGTTCTTC. Translation gives CASSRGLAGILGEQFF.

The CDR3 loop reads CASSMIQPNQPQHF. CDR3 nucleotides: TGTGCCAGTAGTATGATACAACCGAATCAGCCCCAGCATTTT. This rearrangement joins TRBV19 to TRBJ1-5; D uncertain. CDR3 size: 14 residues. V was pared by 3 bases and J by 4 bases, with 10 bases between. Per the germline V gene, CDR1 is LNHDA and CDR2 is SQIVND (reference sequence).

The rearrangement uses TRBV25-1 and TRBJ1-6; tentatively, D is TRBD1 (6 bases). The ends were cut back, 6 bases at V and 7 bases at J, with 13 bases in the middle. The germline gives CDR1 MGHDK, CDR2 SYGVNS. The CDR3 consists of 14 residues. CDR3 sequence: CASSRDNDNSPLHF. The CDR3 DNA reads TGTGCCAGCAGCCGGGACAATGACAATTCACCCCTCCACTTT.

V is TRBV7-3 and J is TRBJ2-3; 9 bases map to TRBD2. The CDR3 length is 14 residues. V dropped 5 bases and J dropped 4; count of bases not matched to a gene: 4. The germline V gene has CDR1 SGHTA and CDR2 FQGTGA. The CDR3 coding sequence is TGTGCCAGCAGCCTCCAGCGGGGGGCAGATACGCAGTATTTT. It encodes CASSLQRGADTQYF. Full variable domain (remainder filled in from reference TRBV7-3 and TRBJ2-3): GAGVSQTPSNKVTEKGKYVELRCDPISGHTALYWYRQSLGQGPEFLIYFQGTGAADDSGLPNDRFFAVRPEGSVSTLKIQRTERGDSAVYLCASSLQRGADTQYFGPGTRLTVL.

V and J are TRBV28 and TRBJ2-7; D perhaps matches TRBD1 (5 bases). This CDR3 contains 13 residues. The V end was cut by 2 bases, the J end by 3 bases, with 8 bases between. Germline-derived CDR1 and CDR2 are MDHEN and SYDVKM. In nucleotides, the CDR3 is TGTGCCAGCAGTTTAGGGGCAGACTACGAGCAGTACTTC. It is translated as CASSLGADYEQYF.

The genes are TRBV15 and TRBJ2-7, with 8 bases identical to TRBD1. Per the germline V gene, CDR1 is LNHNV and CDR2 is YYDKDF (reference sequence). V lost 4 bases and J lost 2; bases outside the gene matches: 7. The CDR3 runs to 15 residues. The CDR3 reads CATSTHRGTTYEQYF. CDR3 bases: TGTGCCACCAGCACGCACAGGGGGACAACCTACGAGCAGTACTTC.